The 32 T cell receptor beta chains reported below all come from one sample, sequenced in a study of OX40 agonist ivuxolimab in advanced cancers. Clones were sequenced by immunoSEQ multiplex PCR, and TCRdb holds only the in-frame ones, with some missing. The data hold approximately 91,000 clones, with more than 75% observed a single time. Source: CD4+ or CD8+ T cells sorted from blood, taken in a trial of the OX40 agonist ivuxolimab. The receptor set was obtained from an adult with an advanced solid tumor such as melanoma, head and neck, liver or kidney cancer.

This rearrangement joins TRBV2 to TRBJ2-7; D gene uncertain. The CDR3 length is 15 residues. The germline CDR1 and CDR2 sequences are SNHLY and FYNNEI. The V gene lost 2 bases and the J gene lost 3 bases, with 14 bases spanning the gap. The DNA of the CDR3 is TGTGCCAGCAGTGAAACCCTTGTCGGCGGCTACGAGCAGTACTTC. The encoded protein is CASSETLVGGYEQYF.

This clone has a single count. The rearrangement joins TRBV10-3 to TRBJ2-5; 7 bases match TRBD1. The trim removed 10 bases at V and 4 bases at J, leaving 6 bases unmatched. The germline CDR1 and CDR2 sequences are ENHRY and SYGVKD. The CDR3 has 12 residues. The CDR3 spells CATRAGGETQYF. In DNA form, the CDR3 reads TGTGCCACGCGCGCAGGGGGAGAGACCCAGTACTTC.

This chain joins TRBV5-6 and TRBJ1-2, with 7 bases aligning to TRBD1. The CDR3 runs to 15 residues. With 1 base clipped from V and 0 bases from J, the junction kept 3 bases outside the gene matches. From germline, CDR1 is SGHDT and CDR2 YYEEEE. As DNA, the CDR3 is TGTGCCAGCAGCTTGAGGGGGCTACCTAACTATGGCTACACCTTC. It translates to CASSLRGLPNYGYTF.

This sequence joins TRBV7-2 and TRBJ1-5; D is perhaps TRBD1 (6 bases). Germline assignment: CDR1 SGHTA and CDR2 FQGNSA. Trimming took off 4 bases at V and 5 bases at J, with 12 bases between the two ends. The CDR3 totals 14 residues. CDR3 sequence: CASSSGQKYQPQHF. The CDR3 DNA reads as TGTGCCAGCAGCTCAGGACAGAAATATCAGCCCCAGCATTTT.

This clone has a handful of counts. The J gene is TRBJ1-1, the V gene TRBV30, with a possible D match to TRBD1 (6 bases). This CDR3 region has 13 residues. Trimming left V 5 bases short and J 5 bases short, with 15 bases between. CDR1 is GTSNPN and CDR2 is SVGIG in the germline V gene (reference sequence). CDR3: CAWGGQVDTEAFF. In DNA, the CDR3 is TGTGCCTGGGGGGGGCAGGTAGATACTGAAGCTTTCTTT.

The chain carries TRBV5-6 and TRBJ1-2, with TRBD1 identical over 11 bases. Germline V gene sequence: CDR1 SGHDT, CDR2 YYEEEE. The CDR3 runs 17 residues. V trimming: 6 bases; J trimming: 6 bases; junction bases outside the gene matches: 16. The CDR3: CASTDRDRGYRHHGYTF. The CDR3 DNA is TGTGCCAGCACCGACCGGGACAGGGGGTACCGCCACCATGGCTACACCTTC.

J is TRBJ2-1 and V is TRBV19; 14 bases map to TRBD2. The germline V gene encodes CDR1 LNHDA and CDR2 SQIVND (reference sequence). The CDR3 runs 17 residues. V shed 5 bases, J shed 1 base, and the junction held 4 bases outside the gene matches. As DNA, the CDR3 is TGTGCCAGTAGTGGGGGACTAGCGGGGGTTTCCTACAATGAGCAGTTCTTC. It specifies CASSGGLAGVSYNEQFF.

The V call is TRBV6-5, the J call TRBJ2-1; D may be TRBD2 (6 bases). Trimming took off 10 bases at V and 1 base at J, with 11 bases between the two ends. The CDR3 has 13 residues. Germline values: CDR1 MNHEY, CDR2 SVGAGI. The CDR3 protein is CATTGTSYNEQFF. The CDR3 DNA reads as TGTGCCACAACCGGGACTTCCTACAATGAGCAGTTCTTC.

The chain combines TRBV14 with TRBJ2-1, with TRBD2 matching 8 bases. The CDR3 extends over 17 amino acids. Germline V CDR1 and CDR2: SGHDN, FVKESK. V was clipped by 1 base and J by 5 bases; unmatched bases: 10. The CDR3 spells CASSQGWTSMPNNEQFF. CDR3 in DNA: TGTGCCAGCAGCCAAGGATGGACTAGCATGCCCAACAATGAGCAGTTCTTC.

The V and J genes are TRBV6-5 and TRBJ1-6; tentatively, D is TRBD1 (6 bases). In germline, CDR1 is MNHEY, CDR2 SVGAGI. The V and J ends lost 7 bases and 7 bases respectively, with 14 bases between them. This CDR3 has 14 amino acids. The CDR3 nucleotides are TGTGCCAGCAACCGGGACACCGGAAATTCACCCCTCCACTTT. This gives the protein CASNRDTGNSPLHF.

The J gene is TRBJ1-3, the V gene TRBV5-1, with D possibly matching TRBD1 (6 bases). The ends were cut back, 4 bases at V and 4 bases at J, with 18 bases in the middle. Germline values: CDR1 SGHRS, CDR2 YFSETQ. The CDR3 spans 16 residues. This CDR3 is CASSQGTTGSGNTIYF. CDR3 coding DNA: TGCGCCAGCAGCCAGGGAACAACAGGGTCGGGAAACACCATATATTTT.

This clone was seen once. The gene calls are TRBV29-1 and TRBJ2-7; the match to TRBD1 covers 9 bases. Trimming removed 7 bases from V and 3 bases from J; junction bases left unmatched: 4. This CDR3 has 12 amino acids. Germline V gene lookup returns CDR1 SQVTM and CDR2 ANQGSEA. The CDR3 DNA reads TGCAGCGGGGGGACAGGGCGCTACGAGCAGTACTTC. This sequence encodes CSGGTGRYEQYF.

A remark on this clone: This sample also contains other DNA sequences that code for the same CDR3. The chain is built from TRBV7-2 and TRBJ1-2; 9 bases map to TRBD1. Trimming took 5 bases from V and 4 from J; bases not matched to a gene: 8. Germline-derived CDR1 and CDR2 are SGHTA and FQGNSA. The CDR3 loop spans 15 amino acids. CDR3: CASSRGQGFSYGYTF. The CDR3 nucleotides read TGTGCCAGCAGCCGAGGACAGGGGTTTAGCTATGGCTACACCTTC. Full variable domain (remainder filled in from reference TRBV7-2 and TRBJ1-2): GAGVSQSPSNKVTEKGKDVELRCDPISGHTALYWYRQSLGQGLEFLIYFQGNSAPDKSGLPSDRFSAERTGGSVSTLTIQRTQQEDSAVYLCASSRGQGFSYGYTFGSGTRLTVV.

The count of this clone is one. The chain couples TRBV5-1 to TRBJ1-1; D may be TRBD1 (5 bases). The CDR3 is made up of 15 amino acids. V shed 0 bases and J shed 3 bases, with 12 bases lying between them. The germline gives CDR1 SGHRS, CDR2 YFSETQ. CDR3 region: CASSLALGLYTEAFF. CDR3 coding DNA: TGCGCCAGCAGCTTGGCCCTGGGGCTTTACACTGAAGCTTTCTTT.

V is TRBV27 and J is TRBJ1-5, with no clear D. Germline V lookup: CDR1 MNHEY, CDR2 SMNVEV (reference sequence). Deletions cut 5 bases from V and 0 bases from J, with 11 bases between. The CDR3 is made up of 15 amino acids. The CDR3: CASSGSTYSNQPQHF. CDR3 nucleotides: TGTGCCAGCAGTGGGAGTACCTATAGCAATCAGCCCCAGCATTTT.

This chain connects TRBV23-1 to TRBJ1-2; 9 bases fit TRBD1. TRBV23-1 falls under the ORF class, with uncertain function. The CDR3 extends over 14 amino acids. The trim removed 9 bases at V and 4 bases at J, leaving 9 bases unmatched. DNA for the CDR3: TGCGCCAGTCCCCGACAGGGGGTAGCCTATGGCTACACCTTC. Protein sequence: CASPRQGVAYGYTF.

V gene TRBV9 combines with J gene TRBJ2-7, with D possibly being TRBD1 (5 bases). Trimming left V 3 bases short and J 0 bases short, with 10 bases between. The length of the CDR3 is 14 residues. Per germline, CDR1 SGDLS and CDR2 YYNGEE. DNA of the CDR3: TGTGCCAGCAGCGCACGACAGTTCTCCTACGAGCAGTACTTC. Translated: CASSARQFSYEQYF. Combining the CDR3 with reference TRBV9 and TRBJ2-7 gives the whole variable domain DSGVTQTPKHLITATGQRVTLRCSPRSGDLSVYWYQQSLDQGLQFLIQYYNGEERAKGNILERFSAQQFPDLHSELNLSSLELGDSALYFCASSARQFSYEQYFGPGTRLTVT.

This clone was recorded once. This CDR3 reads CASSLREEAEAFF. In nucleotides, the CDR3 is TGTGCCAGCAGCCTCAGGGAGGAAGCCGAAGCTTTCTTT. The rearrangement links TRBV7-3 to TRBJ1-1, with D maybe TRBD1 (5 bases). The CDR3 runs to 13 residues. V lost 5 bases to trimming and J lost 8 bases, with 15 bases between them. The germline V gene has CDR1 SGHTA and CDR2 FQGTGA.

The chain links TRBV5-6 to TRBJ2-2; 7 bases are a match to TRBD2. The V and J ends lost 4 bases and 3 bases, in that order; junction bases with no gene match: 6. The CDR3 loop spans 15 amino acids. Germline V gene data show CDR1 as SGHDT and CDR2 as YYEEEE. CDR3 amino acids: CASSRGDRYTGELFF. In DNA form, the CDR3 reads TGTGCCAGCAGCCGGGGGGACCGATACACCGGGGAGCTGTTTTTT.

The gene calls are TRBV7-3 and TRBJ2-1; D is possibly TRBD1 (6 bases). The V gene's germline CDR1 is SGHTA and CDR2 FQGTGA. V shed 5 bases and J shed 6 bases, with 14 bases lying between them. The CDR3 is 14 amino acids. The CDR3 region has the DNA TGTGCCAGCAGCGCCCCAGGGGTAGGCAATGAGCAGTTCTTC. Protein product: CASSAPGVGNEQFF.

This chain uses TRBV5-1 with TRBJ2-2; D remains ambiguous. Trimming took off 2 bases at V and 6 bases at J, with 14 bases between the two ends. CDR1 is SGHRS, CDR2 YFSETQ, per germline. The length of the CDR3 is 15 residues. The CDR3 bases are TGCGCCAGCAGCTTCCTGACGGGTCTAGCCGGGGAGCTGTTTTTT. Its protein is CASSFLTGLAGELFF.

V gene TRBV4-2 combines with J gene TRBJ1-2; D uncertain. CDR1 LGHNA and CDR2 YNFKEQ come from the germline V gene. This CDR3 has 13 residues. V gave up 1 base and J gave up 5 bases, with 8 bases separating them. CDR3 in amino acids: CASSQGPHYGYTF. The CDR3 DNA sequence: TGTGCCAGCAGCCAAGGGCCCCATTATGGCTACACCTTC.

V and J are TRBV18 and TRBJ1-1, with TRBD1 matching over 7 bases. The germline V gene encodes CDR1 KGHSH and CDR2 LQKENI. The CDR3 sequence is 13 residues long. J lost 8 bases, V lost 4 bases, and 7 bases had no gene match. The CDR3 nucleotides read TGTGCCAGCTCACTTCGGGAGGGGGCGGAAGCTTTCTTT. This sequence encodes CASSLREGAEAFF.

The chain employs TRBV11-1 and TRBJ2-1, with 7 bases that match TRBD1. The CDR3 is 16 amino acids. The ends lost 1 base at V and 6 bases at J; junction bases unmatched: 9. Germline CDR1 and CDR2: SGHAT and FQDESV (reference sequence). The CDR3 loop is CASSLEPDRKSNEQFF. The CDR3, as DNA: TGTGCCAGCAGCTTAGAGCCGGACAGGAAAAGCAATGAGCAGTTCTTC.

The chain has TRBV5-6 and TRBJ1-3; tentatively, D is TRBD1 (5 bases). Germline V lookup: CDR1 SGHDT, CDR2 YYEEEE. The CDR3 has 15 residues. V lost 6 bases and J lost 6, with 19 bases in between. Here the CDR3 reads CASTPGGGYLNTIYF. The CDR3 region has the DNA TGTGCCAGCACCCCGGGCGGGGGATACCTAAACACCATATATTTT.

The gene calls are TRBV9 and TRBJ1-1; D ambiguous. The CDR3 is made up of 13 amino acids. Per germline, CDR1 SGDLS and CDR2 YYNGEE. Trimming shortened V by 3 bases and J by 1 base, and 7 bases separated the two germline ends. The chain's CDR3 is CASSGPWNTEAFF. For the CDR3, the DNA is TGTGCCAGCAGCGGCCCATGGAACACTGAAGCTTTCTTT. Combining the CDR3 with reference TRBV9 and TRBJ1-1 gives the whole variable domain DSGVTQTPKHLITATGQRVTLRCSPRSGDLSVYWYQQSLDQGLQFLIQYYNGEERAKGNILERFSAQQFPDLHSELNLSSLELGDSALYFCASSGPWNTEAFFGQGTRLTVV.

The V and J genes are TRBV14 and TRBJ1-2, with a weak D call TRBD1 (5 bases). V was clipped by 0 bases and J by 4 bases, with 9 bases between them. Germline V gene sequence: CDR1 SGHDN, CDR2 FVKESK. The CDR3 sequence is 14 residues long. The CDR3 loop is CASSQDRGFYGYTF. The CDR3 DNA is TGTGCCAGCAGCCAAGATCGGGGCTTCTATGGCTACACCTTC.

This clone was found a few times. V usage is TRBV4-2 and J usage is TRBJ2-7; unclear D gene. The CDR3 totals 15 residues. From germline, CDR1 is LGHNA and CDR2 YNFKEQ. Trimming stripped 0 bases from V and 0 bases from J, with 9 bases between. The CDR3 sequence is CASSQEAYSSYEQYF. CDR3 DNA sequence: TGTGCCAGCAGCCAAGAGGCCTACAGCTCCTACGAGCAGTACTTC.

The chain is built from TRBV7-2 and TRBJ1-1; 8 bases are a match to TRBD1. The junction had 10 bases not matched to a gene; V was cut back by 5 bases and J by 5 bases. The CDR3 consists of 15 residues. CDR1 and CDR2 from the germline V gene are SGHTA and FQGNSA. Written as DNA, the CDR3 is TGTGCCAGCAGCCGTCAAGGACAGGGACGGACTGAAGCTTTCTTT. It codes for CASSRQGQGRTEAFF.

The rearrangement uses TRBV19 and TRBJ1-1; no reliable D call. The CDR3 is 15 residues long. Germline V CDR1 and CDR2: LNHDA, SQIVND (reference sequence). V was pared by 4 bases and J by 5 bases, with 17 bases between. In DNA form, the CDR3 reads TGTGCCAGTAGTACCATAATTCCTGAGAAAACTGAAGCTTTCTTT. It is translated as CASSTIIPEKTEAFF.

The chain links TRBV4-1 to TRBJ2-7, with D hard to call. Germline V gives CDR1 MGHRA, CDR2 YSYEKL. Trimming removed 4 bases at V and 4 bases at J, with 17 bases between. This CDR3 comprises 15 residues. The CDR3 protein is CASSPPVGATYEQYF. Written as DNA, the CDR3 is TGCGCCAGCAGCCCTCCCGTAGGAGCCACATACGAGCAGTACTTC.

V and J are TRBV9 and TRBJ1-3; D is unclear. The V end was cut by 6 bases, the J end by 0 bases, with 7 bases between. The CDR3 loop spans 13 amino acids. Looked up from germline, CDR1 is SGDLS and CDR2 is YYNGEE. The CDR3 loop reads CASMASSGNTIYF. The DNA for the CDR3 is TGTGCCAGCATGGCCTCCTCTGGAAACACCATATATTTT.